This T cell receptor beta chain is from a study of long-term antiretroviral therapy in people with HIV. V was clipped by 8 bases and J by 10 bases, with 16 bases between them. The germline V gene encodes CDR1 MNHEY and CDR2 SVGAGI. The CDR3 length is 12 residues. Run at survey level, the immunoSEQ assay was version v3.0. Profiled with immunoSEQ multiplex PCR; TCRdb holds only in-frame clones, not every one. The data contain 30,000 to 40,000 clones, around 80% of them singletons. The receptor was isolated from a young man with HIV. This chain links TRBV6-5 with TRBJ2-3; D remains ambiguous. Sequenced material: unsorted PBMCs, taken 1.5 years after starting antiretroviral therapy. The CDR3 DNA reads TGTGCCAGCCCCCCGCAGCCATTGGCGCAGTATTTT. Translated: CASPPQPLAQYF.